The clone carrying this T cell receptor beta chain turned up a few times. Its specificity is unknown. The repertoire was sequenced with immunoSEQ multiplex PCR; TCRdb's copy has only in-frame clones and lacks some. Of about 44,000 clones listed, under 75% are singletons. The CDR3 length is 14 residues. The V gene's germline CDR1 is MNHNS and CDR2 SASEGT. Trimming stripped 10 bases from V and 2 bases from J, with 15 bases between. The data belong to a study of cytotoxic CD8 clonotypes in ibrutinib-treated CLL. Study results and limitations: The study sampled sustained-remission and progressing patients at different times.

This rearrangement joins TRBV6-1 to TRBJ1-3; D not resolved. The sequence was collected from a human donor with chronic lymphocytic leukemia. The specimen comprised PBMCs, sampled after 12 months of ibrutinib treatment. DNA for the CDR3: TGTGCCACCCGAACAGAGAACACTGGAAACACCATATATTTT. It is translated as CATRTENTGNTIYF.